This T cell receptor beta chain is from a study of shared clonotypes between healthy human individuals. The protocol was immunoSEQ multiplex PCR, while the TCRdb copy is restricted to in-frame clones and leaves out a portion. The table includes under 2,000,000 clones, just under 95% detected once. The naive CD8 subset, CD45RO-negative cells positively selected for CCR7, excluded terminally differentiated effector memory CD45RA+ cells. The germline gives CDR1 MNHNS, CDR2 SASEGT. The CDR3 is 13 residues long. Trimming removed 2 bases from V and 1 base from J, with 5 bases in between. Sequenced input: naive CD8+ T cells sorted from blood. This rearrangement joins TRBV6-1 to TRBJ1-1; D unresolved. The clonotype originates from a man younger than 35 in good health. CDR3 in DNA: TGTGCCAGCAGTGAAATGGGGAACACTGAAGCTTTCTTT. Translated: CASSEMGNTEAFF.